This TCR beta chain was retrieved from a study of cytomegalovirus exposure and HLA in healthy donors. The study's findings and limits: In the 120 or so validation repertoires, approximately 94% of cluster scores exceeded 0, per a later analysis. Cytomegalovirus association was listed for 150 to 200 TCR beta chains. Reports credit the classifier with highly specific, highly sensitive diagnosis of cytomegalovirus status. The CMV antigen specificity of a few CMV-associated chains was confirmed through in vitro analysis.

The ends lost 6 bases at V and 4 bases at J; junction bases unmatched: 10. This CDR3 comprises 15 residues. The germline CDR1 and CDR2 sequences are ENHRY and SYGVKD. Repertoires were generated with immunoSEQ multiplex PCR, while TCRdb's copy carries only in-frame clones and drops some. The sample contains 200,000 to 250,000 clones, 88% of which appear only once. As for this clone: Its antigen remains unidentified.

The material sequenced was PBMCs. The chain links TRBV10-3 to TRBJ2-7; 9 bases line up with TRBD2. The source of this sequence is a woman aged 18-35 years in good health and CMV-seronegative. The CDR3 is CAIRFGISGSYEQYF. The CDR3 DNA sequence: TGTGCCATCAGATTTGGAATTAGCGGGAGTTACGAGCAGTACTTC.